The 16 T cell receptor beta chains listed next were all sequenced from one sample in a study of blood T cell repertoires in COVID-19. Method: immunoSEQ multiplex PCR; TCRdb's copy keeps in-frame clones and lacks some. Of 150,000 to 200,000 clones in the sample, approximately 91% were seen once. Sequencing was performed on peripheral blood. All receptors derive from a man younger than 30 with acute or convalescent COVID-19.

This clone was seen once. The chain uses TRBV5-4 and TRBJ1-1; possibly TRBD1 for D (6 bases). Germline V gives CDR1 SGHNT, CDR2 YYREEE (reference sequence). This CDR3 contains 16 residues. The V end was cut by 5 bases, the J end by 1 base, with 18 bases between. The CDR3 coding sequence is TGTGCCAGCAGTCGACCTGACAGGCCTAAGAACACTGAAGCTTTCTTT. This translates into CASSRPDRPKNTEAFF.

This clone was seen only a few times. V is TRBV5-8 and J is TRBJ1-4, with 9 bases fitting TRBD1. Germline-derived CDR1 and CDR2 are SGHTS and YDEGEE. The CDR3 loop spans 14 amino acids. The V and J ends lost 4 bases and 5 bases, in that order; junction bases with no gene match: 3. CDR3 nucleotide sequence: TGTGCCAGCAGCCCCGGGACAGGGAATGAAAAACTGTTTTTT. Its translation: CASSPGTGNEKLFF.

CDR3 sequence (DNA): TGTGCCAGTAGTCCTCCCGGGACTAGCGGGAGTATCGGGGAGCTGTTTTTT. Translating it yields CASSPPGTSGSIGELFF. This chain uses TRBV19 with TRBJ2-2; TRBD2 aligns across 14 bases. There are 17 residues in the CDR3. Trimming took 5 bases from V and 7 from J; bases not matched to a gene: 9. Germline V gene lookup returns CDR1 LNHDA and CDR2 SQIVND (reference sequence).

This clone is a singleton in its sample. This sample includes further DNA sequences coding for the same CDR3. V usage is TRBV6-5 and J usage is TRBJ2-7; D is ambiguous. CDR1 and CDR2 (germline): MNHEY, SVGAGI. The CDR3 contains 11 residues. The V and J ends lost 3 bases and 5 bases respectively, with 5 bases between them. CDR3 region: CASSYYNEQYF. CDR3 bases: TGTGCCAGCAGTTATTATAACGAGCAGTACTTC.

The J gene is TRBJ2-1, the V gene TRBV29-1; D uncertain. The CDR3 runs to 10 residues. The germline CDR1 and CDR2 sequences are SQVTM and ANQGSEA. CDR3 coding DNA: TGCACCACCGACCTGGGCGAACAGTTCTTC. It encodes CTTDLGEQFF.

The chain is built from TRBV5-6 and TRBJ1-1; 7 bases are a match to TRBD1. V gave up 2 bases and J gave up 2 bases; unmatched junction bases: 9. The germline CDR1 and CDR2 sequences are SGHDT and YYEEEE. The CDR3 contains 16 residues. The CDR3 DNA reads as TGTGCCAGCAGCTTCCGCCGACAGGGCACAAACACTGAAGCTTTCTTT. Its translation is CASSFRRQGTNTEAFF.

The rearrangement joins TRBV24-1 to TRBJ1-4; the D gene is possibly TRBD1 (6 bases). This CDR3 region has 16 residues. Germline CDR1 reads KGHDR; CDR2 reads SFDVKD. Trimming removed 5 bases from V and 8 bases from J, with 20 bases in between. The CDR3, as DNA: TGTGCCACCAGTGCCGCGGACGGGGGGCTCGGCGAAAAACTGTTTTTT. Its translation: CATSAADGGLGEKLFF.

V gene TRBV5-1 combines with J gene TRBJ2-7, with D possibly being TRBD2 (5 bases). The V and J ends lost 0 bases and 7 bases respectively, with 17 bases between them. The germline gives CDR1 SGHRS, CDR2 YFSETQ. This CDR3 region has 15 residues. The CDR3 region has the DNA TGCGCCAGCAGCTTGGGCCGGACCCCGGGGAGAGAGCAGTACTTC. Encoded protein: CASSLGRTPGREQYF.

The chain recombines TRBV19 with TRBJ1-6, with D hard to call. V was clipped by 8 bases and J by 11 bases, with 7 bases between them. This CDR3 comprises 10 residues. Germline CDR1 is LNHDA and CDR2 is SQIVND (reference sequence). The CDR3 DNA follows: TGTGCCAGTCTACGTCCACCCCTCCACTTT. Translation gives CASLRPPLHF.

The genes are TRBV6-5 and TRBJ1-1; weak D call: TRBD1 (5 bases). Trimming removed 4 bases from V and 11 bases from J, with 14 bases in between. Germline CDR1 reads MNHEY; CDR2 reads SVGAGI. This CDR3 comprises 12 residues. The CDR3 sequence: CASSFTGREAFF. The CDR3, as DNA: TGTGCCAGCAGTTTTACAGGACGTGAGGCTTTCTTT.

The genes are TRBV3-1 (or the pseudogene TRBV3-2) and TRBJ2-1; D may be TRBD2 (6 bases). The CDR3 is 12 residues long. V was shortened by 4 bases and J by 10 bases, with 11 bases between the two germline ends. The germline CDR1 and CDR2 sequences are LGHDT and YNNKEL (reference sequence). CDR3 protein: CASSRNRGEQFF. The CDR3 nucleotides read TGTGCCAGCAGCCGGAACCGGGGGGAGCAGTTCTTC.

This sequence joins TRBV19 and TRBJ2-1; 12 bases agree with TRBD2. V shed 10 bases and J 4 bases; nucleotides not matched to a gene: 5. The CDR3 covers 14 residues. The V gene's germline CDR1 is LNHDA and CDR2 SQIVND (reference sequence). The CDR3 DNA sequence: TGTGCCACAACGACTAGCGGGAGTTACAATGAGCAGTTCTTC. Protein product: CATTTSGSYNEQFF.

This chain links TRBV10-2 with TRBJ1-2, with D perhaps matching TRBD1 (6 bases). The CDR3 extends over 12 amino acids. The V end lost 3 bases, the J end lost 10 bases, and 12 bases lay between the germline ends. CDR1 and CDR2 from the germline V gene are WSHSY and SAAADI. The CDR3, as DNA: TGCGCCAGCAGTGATCCAAGGACAGCCTACACCTTC. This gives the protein CASSDPRTAYTF.

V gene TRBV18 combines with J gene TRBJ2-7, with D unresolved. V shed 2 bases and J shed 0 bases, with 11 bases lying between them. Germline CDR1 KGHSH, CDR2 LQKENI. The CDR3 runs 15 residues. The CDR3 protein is CASSPTSEFSYEQYF. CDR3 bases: TGTGCCAGCTCACCAACTTCGGAGTTCTCCTACGAGCAGTACTTC.

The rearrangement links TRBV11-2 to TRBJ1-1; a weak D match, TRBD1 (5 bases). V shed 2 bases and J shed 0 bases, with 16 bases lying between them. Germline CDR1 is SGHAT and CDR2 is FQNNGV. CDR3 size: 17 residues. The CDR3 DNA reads TGTGCCAGCAGCTTATCTTATGCAGGGCTGTTGAACACTGAAGCTTTCTTT. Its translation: CASSLSYAGLLNTEAFF.

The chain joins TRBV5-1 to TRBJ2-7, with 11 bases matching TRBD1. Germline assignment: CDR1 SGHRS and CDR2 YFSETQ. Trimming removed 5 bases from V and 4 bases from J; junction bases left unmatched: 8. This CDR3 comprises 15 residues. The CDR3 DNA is TGCGCCAGCAGGCTCGGACAGGGGGCGGTGTACGAGCAGTACTTC. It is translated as CASRLGQGAVYEQYF.